Listed below are T cell receptor beta chains from one sample, sequenced in a study of blood T cell repertoires in COVID-19. Method: immunoSEQ multiplex PCR; TCRdb's copy keeps in-frame clones and lacks some. This table has around 100,000 clones, more than 80% appearing once. Sequences were obtained from peripheral blood. The source of these receptors is a woman in her fifties or sixties with COVID-19, enrolled during active disease. CDR3s include the opening cysteine and the closing phenylalanine or tryptophan. The D gene is left open where the match is weak. Expanded clones are given a class, and other clones once, few, many or no size at all.

>TRBJ1-1|-|TRBV2|-
CASSRSSTGNTEAFF
TGTGCCAGCAGCAGATCCAGCACAGGGAACACTGAAGCTTTCTTT
>TRBJ1-5|-|TRBV29-1|TRBD1
CSVSPGTGGQPQHF
TGCAGCGTTTCCCCCGGGACAGGGGGTCAGCCCCAGCATTTT
>TRBJ1-1|once|TRBV5-5|-
CASSSPRGERNTEAFF
TGTGCCAGCAGCTCCCCCCGGGGTGAACGGAACACTGAAGCTTTCTTT
>TRBJ1-3|-|TRBV19|-
CATHGRGPSGNTIYF
TGTGCCACCCACGGGAGGGGTCCTTCTGGAAACACCATATATTTT
>TRBJ2-1|-|TRBV10-3|TRBD2
CAIREAGGEHEQFF
TGTGCCATCAGGGAGGCGGGGGGGGAACATGAGCAGTTCTTC
>TRBJ1-2|-|TRBV10-3|-
CAISGSGARGYTF
TGTGCCATCAGTGGGTCAGGGGCTCGCGGCTACACCTTC
>TRBJ2-1|-|TRBV6-6|TRBD2
CASSYSIGTSGVEQFF
TGTGCCAGCAGTTACTCGATAGGGACTAGCGGGGTCGAGCAGTTCTTC
>TRBJ1-5|-|TRBV7-8|-
CASSWGGFNQPQHF
TGTGCCAGCAGCTGGGGGGGATTCAATCAGCCCCAGCATTTT
>TRBJ2-7|-|TRBV6-2/TRBV6-3|TRBD1
CASSNPGQGREQYF
TGTGCCAGCAGTAACCCGGGACAGGGTCGCGAGCAGTACTTC
>TRBJ2-1|-|TRBV7-2|TRBD2
CASSLDRTSLDEQFF
TGTGCCAGCAGCTTAGATAGGACTAGCTTAGATGAGCAGTTCTTC
>TRBJ2-3|-|TRBV20-1|-
CSASRRDTQYF
TGCAGTGCTAGCCGCCGGGATACGCAGTATTTT
>TRBJ1-6|-|TRBV4-3|-
CASSQGLGGRNSPLHF
TGCGCCAGCAGCCAAGGATTGGGGGGTCGGAATTCACCCCTCCACTTT
>TRBJ1-4|-|TRBV7-4|-
CASLLEKTPKLEKLFF
TGTGCCAGCTTACTAGAAAAAACCCCGAAATTAGAAAAACTGTTTTTT
>TRBJ2-3|-|TRBV7-3|TRBD2
CASSKSGGTDTQYF
TGTGCCAGCAGCAAGAGCGGGGGCACAGATACGCAGTATTTT
>TRBJ2-4|once|TRBV2|-
CASGSLAKNIQYF
TGTGCCAGCGGCAGTCTAGCCAAAAACATTCAGTACTTC
>TRBJ2-2|-|TRBV25-1|TRBD1
CASSAGQGAVTGELFF
TGTGCCAGCAGTGCGGGACAGGGTGCGGTCACCGGGGAGCTGTTTTTT
>TRBJ1-2|-|TRBV7-2|-
CASSWGGFYGYTF
TGTGCCAGCAGCTGGGGGGGTTTCTATGGCTACACCTTC
>TRBJ1-4|-|TRBV4-1|-
CASSQDIGVEKLFF
TGCGCCAGCAGCCAAGATATAGGGGTTGAAAAACTGTTTTTT
>TRBJ1-2|-|TRBV27|TRBD1
CASRGTEDNTF
TGTGCCAGCAGAGGGACAGAAGACAACACCTTC
>TRBJ1-1|-|TRBV5-1|-
CASRVEINMNTEAFF
TGCGCCAGCAGGGTGGAGATTAACATGAACACTGAAGCTTTCTTT
>TRBJ1-6|-|TRBV7-8|-
CATGGSSYNSPLHF
TGTGCCACCGGGGGGAGTTCCTATAATTCACCCCTCCACTTT
>TRBJ2-1|-|TRBV4-2|-
CASSHGTGANEQFF
TGTGCCAGCAGCCACGGGACGGGAGCTAATGAGCAGTTCTTC
>TRBJ2-7|few|TRBV28|-
CASRIRSGEQYF
TGTGCCAGCAGGATCCGATCAGGCGAGCAGTACTTC